The 15 T cell receptor beta chains reported below all come from one sample, sequenced in a study of blood T cell repertoires in COVID-19. Produced via immunoSEQ multiplex PCR; TCRdb's table is partial and in-frame only. In the table there are about 100,000 clones, roughly 82% of which are singletons. The sequenced sample consisted of peripheral blood. These receptors were taken from a human donor in a cohort sampled during active COVID-19.

V gene TRBV27 combines with J gene TRBJ2-4; TRBD1 aligns across 8 bases. CDR1 and CDR2 (germline): MNHEY, SMNVEV (reference sequence). The CDR3 sequence is 15 residues long. Trimming took 6 bases from V and 1 from J; bases not matched to a gene: 5. CDR3 nucleotide sequence: TGTGCCAGCAGCCCGCGACAGGGGGCCAAAAACATTCAGTACTTC. Its protein is CASSPRQGAKNIQYF.

J is TRBJ2-1 and V is TRBV14; D remains unclear. CDR3 length equals 12 residues. Germline CDR1 is SGHDN and CDR2 is FVKESK. V shed 2 bases and J shed 3 bases, with 2 bases lying between them. The CDR3 spells CASSQYYNEQFF. In nucleotides, the CDR3 is TGTGCCAGCAGCCAATACTACAATGAGCAGTTCTTC.

This chain joins TRBV10-1 and TRBJ1-6; 7 bases agree with TRBD1. The CDR3 has 16 amino acids. V shed 6 bases and J 0 bases; nucleotides not matched to a gene: 5. Germline V CDR1 and CDR2: WNHNN, SYGVQD (reference sequence). The CDR3 region is CASSTGAASYNSPLHF. CDR3 bases: TGCGCCAGCAGCACAGGGGCGGCCTCCTATAATTCACCCCTCCACTTT.

V gene TRBV6-2 or TRBV6-3 combines with J gene TRBJ2-5; 8 bases are a match to TRBD1. The V and J ends lost 4 bases and 4 bases, in that order; junction bases with no gene match: 8. The CDR3 is 15 amino acids. Per germline, CDR1 MNHEY and CDR2 SVGEGT. The CDR3 DNA reads TGTGCCAGCAGTTCCTTCACAGGGGGAGGAGAGACCCAGTACTTC. Its translation: CASSSFTGGGETQYF.

This clone was observed a single time. V gene TRBV7-3 combines with J gene TRBJ2-3; D gene ambiguous. The CDR3 extends over 14 amino acids. V lost 2 bases and J 4 bases, leaving 10 bases between the germline ends. Germline assignment: CDR1 SGHTA and CDR2 FQGTGA. This CDR3 is CASSLRVSPDTQYF. The CDR3 DNA reads TGTGCCAGCAGCTTACGGGTATCGCCAGATACGCAGTATTTT. The full variable domain, with the rest looked up from reference TRBV7-3 and TRBJ2-3, is GAGVSQTPSNKVTEKGKYVELRCDPISGHTALYWYRQSLGQGPEFLIYFQGTGAADDSGLPNDRFFAVRPEGSVSTLKIQRTERGDSAVYLCASSLRVSPDTQYFGPGTRLTVL.

In this sample, this clone turned up once. This chain links TRBV4-3 with TRBJ2-5; 7 bases fit TRBD1. The CDR3 runs to 14 residues. The V gene end was trimmed by 0 bases and the J gene end by 2 bases; junction bases not matched to a gene: 0. CDR1 LGHNA and CDR2 YSLEER come from the germline V gene. As DNA, the CDR3 is TGCGCCAGCAGCCAAGAACAGGGGCAAGAGACCCAGTACTTC. As protein: CASSQEQGQETQYF.

The CDR3 is CSASRLAGGNSEQYF. DNA of the CDR3: TGCAGTGCTAGTCGTCTAGCGGGGGGAAACAGCGAGCAGTACTTC. The V gene is TRBV20-1, the J gene TRBJ2-7; 11 nucleotides match TRBD2. Germline CDR1 DFQATT, CDR2 SNEGSKA (reference sequence). V was clipped by 3 bases and J by 6 bases; unmatched bases: 10. The CDR3 covers 15 residues.

The chain employs TRBV28 and TRBJ2-2; D not resolved. Trimming took off 7 bases at V and 3 bases at J, with 6 bases between the two ends. Per germline, CDR1 MDHEN and CDR2 SYDVKM. The CDR3 totals 12 residues. The CDR3: CASNEHTGELFF. The CDR3 nucleotides are TGTGCCAGCAACGAGCACACCGGGGAGCTGTTTTTT.

This clone was picked up a small number of times. The genes are TRBV7-2 and TRBJ1-6, with 7 bases lining up with TRBD1. The CDR3 is 17 residues long. V dropped 5 bases and J dropped 7; count of bases not matched to a gene: 14. Germline CDR1 is SGHTA and CDR2 is FQGNSA. DNA for the CDR3: TGTGCCAGCAGCCCCGCTCCGACAGGGTCAAAGAATTCACCCCTCCACTTT. Translation gives CASSPAPTGSKNSPLHF.

The chain has TRBV5-1 and TRBJ2-2, with 12 bases that match TRBD2. Germline-derived CDR1 and CDR2 are SGHRS and YFSETQ. Trimming removed 4 bases from V and 7 bases from J; junction bases left unmatched: 5. CDR3 length: 15 residues. CDR3 in amino acids: CASSLLAGGDGELFF. The CDR3 nucleotides read TGCGCCAGCAGCCTACTAGCGGGAGGAGACGGGGAGCTGTTTTTT.

The chain employs TRBV2 and TRBJ1-2, with D perhaps matching TRBD1 (6 bases). The CDR3 covers 14 residues. Germline V gene data show CDR1 as SNHLY and CDR2 as FYNNEI. The ends were cut back, 6 bases at V and 4 bases at J, with 15 bases in the middle. The DNA of the CDR3 is TGTGCCAGCAGCTCCTCCGCGGACAGCTATGGCTACACCTTC. Translated: CASSSSADSYGYTF.

The chain recombines TRBV5-6 with TRBJ1-5, with 10 bases that match TRBD1. V was pared by 5 bases and J by 4 bases, with 6 bases of the junction left unmatched. Germline lookup yields CDR1 SGHDT and CDR2 YYEEEE. This CDR3 is built from 15 residues. The CDR3 nucleotides read TGTGCCAGCAGTCAGAGGACAGGGGGAAATCAGCCCCAGCATTTT. It codes for CASSQRTGGNQPQHF.

The chain employs TRBV12-3 or TRBV12-4 and TRBJ2-5, with 8 bases aligning to TRBD1. J gave up 7 bases and V 5 bases, and 6 bases lay outside the gene matches. This CDR3 has 13 residues. The CDR3 region has the DNA TGTGCCAGCAGTCCGGACAGGGAAGGGACCCAGTACTTC. This codes for CASSPDREGTQYF.

V is TRBV10-1 and J is TRBJ1-5, with TRBD1 as a possible D gene (6 bases). With 2 bases removed from V and 3 bases from J, the gap between germline ends came to 11 bases. CDR1 and CDR2 (germline): WNHNN, SYGVQD (reference sequence). CDR3 length: 15 amino acids. CDR3 DNA: TGCGCCAGCAGTGAGGGTAGGGACAACAATCAGCCCCAGCATTTT. It specifies CASSEGRDNNQPQHF.

The chain has TRBV27 and TRBJ2-7; TRBD1 aligns across 7 bases. This CDR3 is built from 13 residues. Germline V gene lookup returns CDR1 MNHEY and CDR2 SMNVEV (reference sequence). V lost 5 bases, J lost 0 bases, and 1 base stayed unmatched. CDR3 bases: TGTGCCAGCAGTAACAGGGGCTCCTACGAGCAGTACTTC. Encoded protein: CASSNRGSYEQYF.